This T cell receptor (beta chain) was captured by sequencing in a study of regulatory T cells in long-lasting Graves disease. Arm-PCR of CDR3 regions with iRepertoire HTBI primers generated TCR beta libraries. TCRdb re-called the multiplex PCR reads with MiXCR, one entry per CDR3 protein. Among approximately 470,000 distinct CDR3 sequences listed, around 15% were seen once. In the case of this clonotype: Its antigen remains unidentified.

Time point meaning: newly diagnosed GD, antithyroid drugs for less than 3 months. TCR sequences were obtained from RNA taken from PBMCs. The germline V gene encodes CDR1 SGDLS and CDR2 YYNGEE. The length of the CDR3 is 16 residues. Trimming shortened V by 4 bases and J by 8 bases, and 22 bases separated the two germline ends. Findings and caveats of the study: Persistent disease preferred TRBV28, TRBJ1-2 and TRBJ2-5.

These data were also filed under a second study, of T cells in Graves' hyperthyroidism and ophthalmopathy.

Material: peripheral blood mononuclear cells (PBMCs), obtained at new diagnosis, from a patient treated with antithyroid drugs. The gene calls are TRBV9 and TRBJ2-1, with D possibly matching TRBD2 (6 bases). The sequence came from a man aged 40-49 years with Graves disease. CDR3 protein: CASSSTGTGGTYEQFF. CDR3 nucleotides: TGTGCCAGCAGCTCAACCGGGACTGGCGGGACCTATGAGCAGTTCTTC.